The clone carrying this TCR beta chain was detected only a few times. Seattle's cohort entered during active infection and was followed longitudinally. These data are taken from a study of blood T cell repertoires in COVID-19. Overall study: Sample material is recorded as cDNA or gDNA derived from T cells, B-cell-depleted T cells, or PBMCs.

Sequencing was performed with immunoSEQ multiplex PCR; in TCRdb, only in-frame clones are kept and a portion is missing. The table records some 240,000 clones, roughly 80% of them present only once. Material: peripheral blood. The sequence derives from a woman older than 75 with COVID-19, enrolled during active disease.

The CDR3: CASSSEVRYGYTF. The CDR3 DNA is TGTGCCAGTAGTAGCGAGGTTCGGTATGGCTACACCTTC. J is TRBJ1-2 and V is TRBV19, with no clear D. The CDR3 is made up of 13 amino acids. Trimming removed 4 bases at V and 5 bases at J, with 11 bases between. Germline assignment: CDR1 LNHDA and CDR2 SQIVND (reference sequence).